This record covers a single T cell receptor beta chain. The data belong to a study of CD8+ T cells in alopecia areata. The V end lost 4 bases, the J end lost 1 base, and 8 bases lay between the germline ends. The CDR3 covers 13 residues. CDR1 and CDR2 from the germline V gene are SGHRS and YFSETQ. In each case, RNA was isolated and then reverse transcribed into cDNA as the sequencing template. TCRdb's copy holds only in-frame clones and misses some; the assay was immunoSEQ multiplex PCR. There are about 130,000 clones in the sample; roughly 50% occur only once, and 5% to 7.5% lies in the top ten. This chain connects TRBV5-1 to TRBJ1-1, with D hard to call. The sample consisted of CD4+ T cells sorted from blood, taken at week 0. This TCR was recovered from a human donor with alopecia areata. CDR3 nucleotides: TGCGCCAGCAGCCTCGGACGGAACACTGAAGCTTTCTTT. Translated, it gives CASSLGRNTEAFF.